Listed below are T cell receptor beta chains from one sample, sequenced in a study of T-cell memory formation after mild COVID-19. TCRdb ran MiXCR on the 5' RACE reads and lists one entry per CDR3 protein. Of roughly 250,000 distinct CDR3 sequences listed, less than 20% are singletons. What was sequenced was PBMCs or a T cell subset sorted from them (not recorded which). The origin of the receptors is a young man who had mild COVID-19 (a few samples of this study predate the infection). Cell type and time point are not known. CDR3s include the opening cysteine and the closing phenylalanine or tryptophan. A D gene is named only where the DNA matches it firmly. For some rows the clone size is stated as once, few or many, or as a class when expanded; others skip it.

d_call | j_call | cdr3_length | clone_size | v_call | cdr3_nt | cdr3_aa
- | TRBJ1-6 | 15 | few | TRBV7-2 | TGTGCCAGCAGCTTAGGTCCAGTCGATAATTCACCCCTCCACTTT | CASSLGPVDNSPLHF
- | TRBJ1-2 | 10 | - | TRBV20-1 | TGCAGGGCCCACGGTGGTGGCTACACCTTC | CRAHGGGYTF
TRBD1 | TRBJ2-2 | 17 | - | TRBV4-1 | TGCGCCAGCAGCCAAGAGGCAGGGGGCGCGAACACCGGGGAGCTGTTTTTT | CASSQEAGGANTGELFF
TRBD1 | TRBJ2-3 | 14 | few | TRBV5-1 | TGCGCCAGCAGCCGACAGGGCGCCCCAGATACGCAGTATTTT | CASSRQGAPDTQYF
- | TRBJ2-1 | 14 | few | TRBV2 | TGTGCCTCCTCATTTGGAGGGAGTAGGGATGAGCAGTTCTTC | CASSFGGSRDEQFF
- | TRBJ2-5 | 13 | - | TRBV7-2 | TGTGCCAGCAGCTCCCCCTGGGCGGAGACCCAGTACTTC | CASSSPWAETQYF
TRBD2 | TRBJ2-3 | 15 | - | TRBV3-1 | TGTGCCAGCAGCCAACAAGGTAGCGGGGCAGATACGCAGTATTTT | CASSQQGSGADTQYF
- | TRBJ1-5 | 13 | - | TRBV7-2 | TGTGCCAGCAGCTTAGAACAGGGCCAGCCCCAGCATTTT | CASSLEQGQPQHF
- | TRBJ2-5 | 12 | many | TRBV5-1 | TGCGCCAGCAGCTTGGACAGGGAGACCCAGTACTTC | CASSLDRETQYF
TRBD1 | TRBJ2-4 | 15 | many | TRBV7-2 | TGTGCCAGCAGCCCCCGGACAGGGTGGGAAAACATTCAGTACTTC | CASSPRTGWENIQYF
- | TRBJ1-2 | 16 | few | TRBV5-1 | TGCGCCAGCAGCTTGGGTCGGACAGACTCGAACTATGGCTACACCTTC | CASSLGRTDSNYGYTF
- | TRBJ2-5 | 14 | few | TRBV12-3/TRBV12-4 | TGTGCCAGCAGTCCCAACTTAGGTCTTGGGACCCAGTACTTC | CASSPNLGLGTQYF
- | TRBJ2-5 | 13 | few | TRBV20-1 | TGCAGTGCTCGCCCCCCAGGCCAAGAGACCCAGTACTTC | CSARPPGQETQYF
TRBD1 | TRBJ1-1 | 12 | few | TRBV7-3 | TGTGCCAGTGGACAGGGGGCGTCTGAAGCTTTCTTT | CASGQGASEAFF
TRBD2 | TRBJ2-3 | 15 | few | TRBV5-1 | TGCGCCAGCGGTATTGGGACTAGCGGCACAGATACGCAGTATTTT | CASGIGTSGTDTQYF
- | TRBJ2-1 | 13 | - | TRBV9 | TGTGCCAGCAGCGGTTCGTGGGGAGGTGAGCAGTTCTTC | CASSGSWGGEQFF
- | TRBJ2-1 | 12 | few | TRBV7-2 | TGTGCCAGCAGCGGTCGAAGGGTTGAGCAGTTCTTC | CASSGRRVEQFF
- | TRBJ2-5 | 16 | - | TRBV21-1 | TGTGCCAGCAGCAAATCTTGGACTCGTTCGCAAGAGACCCAGTACTTC | CASSKSWTRSQETQYF
- | TRBJ1-5 | 13 | - | TRBV30 | TGTGCCTGGAGTGATGGTCCCAATCAGCCCCAGCATTTT | CAWSDGPNQPQHF
TRBD1 | TRBJ1-6 | 19 | - | TRBV4-3 | TGCGCCAGCAGCCAAGACGACGACAGGGCCTTTATATATAATTCACCCCTCCACTTT | CASSQDDDRAFIYNSPLHF
TRBD2 | TRBJ2-5 | 16 | - | TRBV5-1 | TGCGCCAGCAGCTTGGGGCTAGCGGGTAACCAAGAGACCCAGTACTTC | CASSLGLAGNQETQYF
- | TRBJ2-1 | 14 | - | TRBV10-3 | TGTGCCATCAGTGAGTTGGGACCAGACAATGAGCAGTTCTTC | CAISELGPDNEQFF
- | TRBJ2-5 | 15 | few | TRBV4-3 | TGCGCCAGCAGCCAAGAAGGCGAAGTCCAAGAGACCCAGTACTTC | CASSQEGEVQETQYF
- | TRBJ1-1 | 17 | few | TRBV4-2 | TGTGCCAGCAGCCAGGCCCCGGGGGTTCACGTGAACACTGAAGCTTTCTTT | CASSQAPGVHVNTEAFF
- | TRBJ2-1 | 15 | many | TRBV7-9 | TGTGCCAGCAGCCGTGCCGGGACAAGCTACAATGAGCAGTTCTTC | CASSRAGTSYNEQFF
- | TRBJ2-3 | 14 | once | TRBV20-1 | TGCAGTGCTAAGAGGGGAGGGGGAACAGATACGCAGTATTTT | CSAKRGGGTDTQYF
- | TRBJ1-1 | 12 | few | TRBV20-1 | TGCAGTGCTAGCGCAGGGGAGACTGAAGCTTTCTTT | CSASAGETEAFF
- | TRBJ1-2 | 14 | - | TRBV18 | TGTGCCAGCTCAGCCCGGGACGGGAACTATGGCTACACCTTC | CASSARDGNYGYTF
TRBD1 | TRBJ2-7 | 16 | - | TRBV7-2 | TGTGCCAGCAGACCTACAGGGGGCAGAGGCTCCTACGAGCAGTACTTC | CASRPTGGRGSYEQYF
TRBD1 | TRBJ1-1 | 15 | - | TRBV11-2 | TGTGCCAGCAGCTTAGGGACAGGGTGGGCCGGTGAAGCTTTCTTT | CASSLGTGWAGEAFF
TRBD2 | TRBJ2-1 | 15 | few | TRBV7-2 | TGTGCCAGCACTCAGCGGGGGGGCCGGTACAATGAGCAGTTCTTC | CASTQRGGRYNEQFF
- | TRBJ2-3 | 17 | - | TRBV7-2 | TGTGCCAGCAGCTTAGTCCCGGTCAAGTCTAGCACAGATACGCAGTATTTT | CASSLVPVKSSTDTQYF
TRBD2 | TRBJ2-3 | 12 | few | TRBV29-1 | TGCAGCGTGCGGACTAGCTCGAATACGCAGTATTTT | CSVRTSSNTQYF
TRBD1 | TRBJ2-1 | 15 | many | TRBV28 | TGTGCCAGCCTTTCAGGGGGCGTGGGAAACAATGAGCAGTTCTTC | CASLSGGVGNNEQFF
- | TRBJ2-1 | 14 | many | TRBV28 | TGTGCCAGCAGTTTTGCTGGGGACGGGGATGAGCAGTTCTTC | CASSFAGDGDEQFF
- | TRBJ1-1 | 13 | many | TRBV7-8 | TGTGCCAGCAGCAACTGGGGTCGCGCTGAAGCTTTCTTT | CASSNWGRAEAFF
- | TRBJ2-5 | 12 | - | TRBV20-1 | TGCAGCCCACGGGGCCAAGGGGAGACCCAGTACTTC | CSPRGQGETQYF
TRBD1 | TRBJ2-1 | 16 | few | TRBV4-2 | TGTGCCAGCAGCCAAGATCGGAGGAAGGACAGGCCCCGACAGTTCTTC | CASSQDRRKDRPRQFF
- | TRBJ2-3 | 14 | many | TRBV5-1 | TGCGCCAGCAGCTGGGGGGCCGGGACAGATACGCAGTATTTT | CASSWGAGTDTQYF
TRBD1 | TRBJ1-1 | 17 | few | TRBV7-8 | TGTGCCAGCAGCTTACCGAAGAGGGGGACAGGGAACACTGAAGCTTTCTTT | CASSLPKRGTGNTEAFF
- | TRBJ1-1 | 14 | - | TRBV18 | TGTGCCAGCTCATCGCGAACGACAGGAGCTGAAGCTTTCTTT | CASSSRTTGAEAFF
- | TRBJ2-1 | 13 | few | TRBV5-5 | TGTGCCAGCAGCTTCGACAGGATCAATGAGCAGTTCTTC | CASSFDRINEQFF
TRBD2 | TRBJ2-1 | 15 | - | TRBV7-2 | TGTGCCAGCAGCTCCGAGCGGGGGGGCCGGGATGAGCAGTTCTTC | CASSSERGGRDEQFF
TRBD1 | TRBJ2-3 | 16 | few | TRBV24-1 | TGTGCCACCAGTGATACCGGGACAGGGGGCACAGATACGCAGTATTTT | CATSDTGTGGTDTQYF
TRBD2 | TRBJ2-2 | 18 | many | TRBV12-3/TRBV12-4 | TGTGCCAGCAGTTTTCCTGGGACTAGCGGGGGGGGCACCGGGGAGCTGTTTTTT | CASSFPGTSGGGTGELFF
- | TRBJ2-6 | 13 | - | TRBV6-1 | TGTGCCAGCAGCAAAACTGGGGCCAACGTCCTGACTTTC | CASSKTGANVLTF
TRBD1 | TRBJ2-1 | 14 | - | TRBV5-1 | TGCGCCAGCAGCCCACTCGGGACAGGCAATGAGCAGTTCTTC | CASSPLGTGNEQFF
- | TRBJ1-1 | 15 | - | TRBV12-3/TRBV12-4 | TGTGCCAGCAGCGGGGCCCCCTCAGGGTACACTGAAGCTTTCTTT | CASSGAPSGYTEAFF
TRBD1 | TRBJ2-5 | 16 | - | TRBV11-2 | TGTGCCAGCAGCGCCCTAAGGGGGCAGTACCAAGAGACCCAGTACTTC | CASSALRGQYQETQYF
- | TRBJ1-1 | 13 | few | TRBV6-2/TRBV6-3 | TGTGCCAGCCGCCGGTGGAGGGACACTGAAGCTTTCTTT | CASRRWRDTEAFF
- | TRBJ2-2 | 15 | - | TRBV20-1 | TGCAGTGCCGAACGCGGGGACTCGAACACCGGGGAGCTGTTTTTT | CSAERGDSNTGELFF
- | TRBJ1-5 | 14 | - | TRBV2 | TGTGCCAGCACCGAGACACTGGTCAATCAGCCCCAGCATTTT | CASTETLVNQPQHF
- | TRBJ2-5 | 12 | - | TRBV2 | TGTGCCAGCGGGGCTCTCCAAGAGACCCAGTACTTC | CASGALQETQYF
- | TRBJ1-2 | 14 | - | TRBV3-1 | TGTGCCAGCAGCCAAGGTTCTGGGAACTATGGCTACACCTTC | CASSQGSGNYGYTF
TRBD1 | TRBJ1-5 | 16 | few | TRBV12-3/TRBV12-4 | TGTGCCAGCAGTCAGGGACAGGGGGTCCTCAATCAGCCCCAGCATTTT | CASSQGQGVLNQPQHF